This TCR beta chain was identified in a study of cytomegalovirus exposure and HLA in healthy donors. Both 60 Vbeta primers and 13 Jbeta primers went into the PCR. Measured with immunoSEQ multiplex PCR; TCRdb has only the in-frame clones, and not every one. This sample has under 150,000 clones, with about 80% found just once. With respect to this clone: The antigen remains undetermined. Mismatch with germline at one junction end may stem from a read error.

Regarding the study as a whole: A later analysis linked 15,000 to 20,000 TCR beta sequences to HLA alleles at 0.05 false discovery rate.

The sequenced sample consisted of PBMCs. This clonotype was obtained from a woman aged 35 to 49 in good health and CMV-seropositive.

CDR3 nucleotide sequence: TGTGCCCGCAGGAGGGGACTGACAGCGTACCAAGAGACCCAGTACTTC. Its protein product is CARRRGLTAYQETQYF. This chain connects TRBV2 to TRBJ2-5, with TRBD2 as a possible D gene (6 bases). The CDR3 runs to 16 residues. CDR1 and CDR2 from the germline V gene are SNHLY and FYNNEI. Complete variable domain (other parts from reference TRBV2 and TRBJ2-5): EPEVTQTPSHQVTQMGQEVILRCVPISNHLYFYWYRQILGQKVEFLVSFYNNEISEKSEIFDDQFSVERPDGSNFTLKIRSTKLEDSAMYFCARRRGLTAYQETQYFGPGTRLLVL.